This TCR beta chain was sequenced for a study of T cell repertoires in aging, cancer and after chemotherapy. Study results and limitations: Healthy donors lost TCR diversity with age mainly through richness, cancer patients through richness and evenness. Age-matched healthy donors had significantly more diverse, less clonal blood TCR repertoires than untreated cancer patients.

Multiplex touch-down PCR with TRB-A/B primers amplified rearranged V-D-J TRB sequences. Using its own MiXCR run on the multiplex PCR reads, TCRdb lists one record per CDR3 protein. Counted here are 2,000 to 3,000 distinct CDR3 sequences, about 47% occurring once; the ten biggest clones make up approximately 5.5%. Amplification of TCR beta used genomic DNA extracted from peripheral blood. This CDR3 comprises 15 residues. Germline loops: CDR1 MNHNS, CDR2 SASEGT. The V and J ends lost 8 bases and 3 bases, in that order; junction bases with no gene match: 13. In this sample, this clonotype turned up a few times. No antigen is known for it.

The TCR sequence derives from a human donor with a blood cancer. The specimen sequenced was blood. The chain is built from TRBV6-1 and TRBJ2-7, with 7 nucleotides matching TRBD2. The CDR3 bases are TGTGCCAGCGGGAGGGACCCTCAAGGCTTCTACGAGCAGTACTTC. Amino acids: CASGRDPQGFYEQYF.